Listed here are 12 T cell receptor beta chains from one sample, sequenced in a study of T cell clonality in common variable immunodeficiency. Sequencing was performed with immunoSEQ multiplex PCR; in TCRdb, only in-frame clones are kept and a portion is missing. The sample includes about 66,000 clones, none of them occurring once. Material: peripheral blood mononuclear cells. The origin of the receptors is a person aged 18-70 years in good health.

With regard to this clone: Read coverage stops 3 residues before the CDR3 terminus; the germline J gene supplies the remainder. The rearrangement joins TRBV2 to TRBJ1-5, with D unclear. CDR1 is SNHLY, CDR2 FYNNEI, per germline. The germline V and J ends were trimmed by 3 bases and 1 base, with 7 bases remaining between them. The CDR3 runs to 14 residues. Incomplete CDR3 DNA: TGTGCCAGCAGTGACCGGTCGAGCAATCAGCCC. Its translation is CASSDRSSNQP. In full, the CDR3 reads CASSDRSSNQPQHF. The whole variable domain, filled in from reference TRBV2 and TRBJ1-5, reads EPEVTQTPSHQVTQMGQEVILRCVPISNHLYFYWYRQILGQKVEFLVSFYNNEISEKSEIFDDQFSVERPDGSNFTLKIRSTKLEDSAMYFCASSDRSSNQPQHFGDGTRLSIL.

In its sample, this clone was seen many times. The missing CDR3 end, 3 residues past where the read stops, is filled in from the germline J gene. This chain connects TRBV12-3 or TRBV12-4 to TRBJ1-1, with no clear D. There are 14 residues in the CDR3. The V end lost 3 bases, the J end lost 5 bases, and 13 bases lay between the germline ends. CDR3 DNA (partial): TGTGCCAGCAGTTTTAATCCGCTGAGGACTGAA. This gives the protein CASSFNPLRTE. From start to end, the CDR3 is CASSFNPLRTEAFF.

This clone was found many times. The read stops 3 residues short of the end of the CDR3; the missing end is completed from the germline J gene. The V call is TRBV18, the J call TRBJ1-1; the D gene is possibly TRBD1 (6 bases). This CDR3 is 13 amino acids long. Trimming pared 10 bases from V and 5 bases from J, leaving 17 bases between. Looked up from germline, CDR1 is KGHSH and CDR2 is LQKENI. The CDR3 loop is CAIDRRVETEAFF. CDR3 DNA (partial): TGTGCCATCGACAGGAGGGTGGAAACTGAA.

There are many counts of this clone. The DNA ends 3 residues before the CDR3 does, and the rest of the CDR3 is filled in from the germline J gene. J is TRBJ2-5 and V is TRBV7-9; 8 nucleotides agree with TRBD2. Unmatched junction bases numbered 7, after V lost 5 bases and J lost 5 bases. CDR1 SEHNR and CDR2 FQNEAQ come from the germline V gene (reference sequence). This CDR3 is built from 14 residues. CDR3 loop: CASSASGSGETQYF. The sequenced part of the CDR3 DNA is TGTGCCAGCAGCGCCAGCGGGAGCGGGGAGACC.

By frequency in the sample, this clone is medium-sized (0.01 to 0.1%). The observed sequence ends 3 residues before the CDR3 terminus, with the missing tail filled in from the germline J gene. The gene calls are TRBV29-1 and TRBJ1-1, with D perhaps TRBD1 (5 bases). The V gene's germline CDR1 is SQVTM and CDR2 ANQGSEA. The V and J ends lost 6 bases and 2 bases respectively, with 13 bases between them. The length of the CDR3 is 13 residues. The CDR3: CSVARQINTEAFF. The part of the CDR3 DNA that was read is TGCAGCGTAGCAAGACAGATTAACACTGAA.

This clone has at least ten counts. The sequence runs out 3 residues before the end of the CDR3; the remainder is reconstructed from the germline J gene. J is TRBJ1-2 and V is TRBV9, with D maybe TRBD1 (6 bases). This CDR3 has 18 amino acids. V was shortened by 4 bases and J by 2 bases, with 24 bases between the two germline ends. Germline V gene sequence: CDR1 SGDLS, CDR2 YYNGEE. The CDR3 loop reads CASSPVGLGGGRNYGYTF. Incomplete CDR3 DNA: TGTGCCAGCAGCCCAGTAGGCCTTGGGGGCGGAAGGAACTATGGC.

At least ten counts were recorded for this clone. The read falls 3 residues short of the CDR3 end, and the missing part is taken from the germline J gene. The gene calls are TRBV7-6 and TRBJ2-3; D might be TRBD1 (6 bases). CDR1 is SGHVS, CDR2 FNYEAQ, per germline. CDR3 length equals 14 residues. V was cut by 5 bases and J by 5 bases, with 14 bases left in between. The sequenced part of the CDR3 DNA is TGTGCCAGCAGCAACAGGGATGCGGGAGATACG. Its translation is CASSNRDAGDT. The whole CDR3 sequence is CASSNRDAGDTQYF. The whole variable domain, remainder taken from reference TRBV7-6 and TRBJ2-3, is GAGVSQSPRYKVTKRGQDVALRCDPISGHVSLYWYRQALGQGPEFLTYFNYEAQQDKSGLPNDRFSAERPEGSISTLTIQRTEQRDSAMYRCASSNRDAGDTQYFGPGTRLTVL.

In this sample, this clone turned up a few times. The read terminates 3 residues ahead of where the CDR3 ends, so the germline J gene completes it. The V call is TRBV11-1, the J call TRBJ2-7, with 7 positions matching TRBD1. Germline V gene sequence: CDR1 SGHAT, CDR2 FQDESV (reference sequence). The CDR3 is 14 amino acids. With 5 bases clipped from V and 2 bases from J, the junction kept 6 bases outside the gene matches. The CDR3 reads CASSPRQGTYEQYF. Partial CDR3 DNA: TGTGCCAGCAGCCCTAGACAGGGTACCTACGAG. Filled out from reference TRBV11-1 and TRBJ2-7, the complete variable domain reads EAEVAQSPRYKITEKSQAVAFWCDPISGHATLYWYRQILGQGPELLVQFQDESVVDDSQLPKDRFSAERLKGVDSTLKIQPAELGDSAMYLCASSPRQGTYEQYFGPGTRLTVT.

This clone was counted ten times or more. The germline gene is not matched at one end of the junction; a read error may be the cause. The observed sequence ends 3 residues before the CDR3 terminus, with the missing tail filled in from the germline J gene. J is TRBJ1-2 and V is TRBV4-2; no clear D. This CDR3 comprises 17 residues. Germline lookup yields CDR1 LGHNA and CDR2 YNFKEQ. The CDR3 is CASSQDALGHSNYGYTF. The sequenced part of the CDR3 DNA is TGCGCCAGCAGCCAAGATGCCCTGGGCCACTCTAACTATGGC.

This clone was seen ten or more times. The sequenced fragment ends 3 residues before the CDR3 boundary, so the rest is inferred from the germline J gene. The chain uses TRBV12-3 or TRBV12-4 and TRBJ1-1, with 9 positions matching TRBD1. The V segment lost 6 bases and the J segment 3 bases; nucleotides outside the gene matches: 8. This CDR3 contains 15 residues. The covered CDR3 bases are TGTGCCAGCAGGCGGTACAGGGGGCGGGACACTGAA. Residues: CASRRYRGRDTE. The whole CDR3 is CASRRYRGRDTEAFF.

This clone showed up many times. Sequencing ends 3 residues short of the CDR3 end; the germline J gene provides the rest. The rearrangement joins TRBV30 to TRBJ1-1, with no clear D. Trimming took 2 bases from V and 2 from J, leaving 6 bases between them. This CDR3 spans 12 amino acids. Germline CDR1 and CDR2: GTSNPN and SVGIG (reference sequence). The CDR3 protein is CAWSTANTEAFF. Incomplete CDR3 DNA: TGTGCCTGGAGTACAGCAAACACTGAA.

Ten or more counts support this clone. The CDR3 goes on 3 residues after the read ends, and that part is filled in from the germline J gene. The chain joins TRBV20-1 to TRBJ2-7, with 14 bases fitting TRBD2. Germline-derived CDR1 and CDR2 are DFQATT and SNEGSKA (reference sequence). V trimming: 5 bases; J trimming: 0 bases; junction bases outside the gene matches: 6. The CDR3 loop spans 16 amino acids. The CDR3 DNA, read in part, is TGCAGTGCTCATTCTGGGACTAGCGGGGGCTCCTACGAG. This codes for CSAHSGTSGGSYE. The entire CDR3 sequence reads CSAHSGTSGGSYEQYF.